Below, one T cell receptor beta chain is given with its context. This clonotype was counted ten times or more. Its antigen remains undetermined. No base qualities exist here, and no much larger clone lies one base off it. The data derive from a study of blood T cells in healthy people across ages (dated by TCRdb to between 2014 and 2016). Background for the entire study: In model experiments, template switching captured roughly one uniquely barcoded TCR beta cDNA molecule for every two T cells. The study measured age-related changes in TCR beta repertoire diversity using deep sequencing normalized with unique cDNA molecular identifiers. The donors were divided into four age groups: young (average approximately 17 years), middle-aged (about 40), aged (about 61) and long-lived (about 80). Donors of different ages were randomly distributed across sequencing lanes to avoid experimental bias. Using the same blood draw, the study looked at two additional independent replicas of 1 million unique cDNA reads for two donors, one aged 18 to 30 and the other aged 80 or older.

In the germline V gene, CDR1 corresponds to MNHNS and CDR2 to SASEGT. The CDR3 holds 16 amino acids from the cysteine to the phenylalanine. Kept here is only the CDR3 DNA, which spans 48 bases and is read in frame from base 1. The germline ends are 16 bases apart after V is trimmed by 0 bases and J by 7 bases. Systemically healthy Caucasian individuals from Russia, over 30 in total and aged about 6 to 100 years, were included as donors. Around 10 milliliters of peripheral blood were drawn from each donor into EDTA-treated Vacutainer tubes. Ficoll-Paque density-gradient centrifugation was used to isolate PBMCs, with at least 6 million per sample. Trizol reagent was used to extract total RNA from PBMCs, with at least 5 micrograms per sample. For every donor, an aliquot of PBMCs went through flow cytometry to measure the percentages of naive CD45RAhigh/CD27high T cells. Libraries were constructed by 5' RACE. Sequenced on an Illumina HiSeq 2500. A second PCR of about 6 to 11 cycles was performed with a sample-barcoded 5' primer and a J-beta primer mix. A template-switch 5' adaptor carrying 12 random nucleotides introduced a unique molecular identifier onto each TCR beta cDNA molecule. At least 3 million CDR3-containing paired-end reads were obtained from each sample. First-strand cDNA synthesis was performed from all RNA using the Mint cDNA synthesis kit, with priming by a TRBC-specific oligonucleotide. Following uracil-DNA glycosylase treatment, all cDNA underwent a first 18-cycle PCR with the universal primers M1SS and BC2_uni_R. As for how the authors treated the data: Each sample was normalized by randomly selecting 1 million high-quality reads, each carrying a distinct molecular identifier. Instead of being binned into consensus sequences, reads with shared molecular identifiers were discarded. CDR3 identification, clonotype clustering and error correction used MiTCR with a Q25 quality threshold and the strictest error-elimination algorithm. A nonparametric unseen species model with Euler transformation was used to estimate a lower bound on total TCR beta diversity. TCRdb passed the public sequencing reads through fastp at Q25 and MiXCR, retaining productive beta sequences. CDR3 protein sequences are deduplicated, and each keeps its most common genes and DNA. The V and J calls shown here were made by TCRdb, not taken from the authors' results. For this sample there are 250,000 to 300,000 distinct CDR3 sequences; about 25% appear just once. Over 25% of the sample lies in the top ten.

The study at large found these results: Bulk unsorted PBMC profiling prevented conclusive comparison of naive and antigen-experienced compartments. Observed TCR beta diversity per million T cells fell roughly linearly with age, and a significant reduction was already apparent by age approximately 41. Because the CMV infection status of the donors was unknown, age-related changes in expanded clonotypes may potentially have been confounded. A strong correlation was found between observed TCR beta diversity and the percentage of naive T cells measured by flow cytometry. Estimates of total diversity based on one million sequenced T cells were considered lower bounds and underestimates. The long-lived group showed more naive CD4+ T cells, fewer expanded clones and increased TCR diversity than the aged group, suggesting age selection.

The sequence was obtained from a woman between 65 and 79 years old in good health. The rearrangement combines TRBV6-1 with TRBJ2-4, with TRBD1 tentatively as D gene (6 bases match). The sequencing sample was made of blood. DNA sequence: TGTGCCAGCAGTGAAGCGGTGTCCACTACAGGGAACATTCAGTACTTC. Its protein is CASSEAVSTTGNIQYF.